Shown below are 8 T cell receptor beta chains from a single sample sequenced in a study of glioma-infiltrating T cells after dendritic cell vaccination. Some clones are missing from TCRdb's copy, which holds only in-frame ones; the method was immunoSEQ multiplex PCR. The table has about 87,000 clones, roughly 80% seen once. Time point denoted: after dendritic cell vaccination, including at tumor progression/relapse. The sequences come from blood, collected after dendritic cell vaccination. These receptor sequences come from a human donor with glioblastoma.

This clone was seen more than once but under ten times. The gene calls are TRBV5-8 and TRBJ1-4; D not certain. CDR3 length equals 15 residues. Germline assignment: CDR1 SGHTS and CDR2 YDEGEE. V lost 7 bases to trimming and J lost 0 bases, with 13 bases between them. CDR3 amino acids: CASERYRATNEKLFF. CDR3 DNA sequence: TGTGCCAGCGAGCGGTACCGGGCAACTAATGAAAAACTGTTTTTT. Full variable domain (remainder filled in from reference TRBV5-8 and TRBJ1-4): EAGVTQSPTHLIKTRGQQATLRCSPISGHTSVYWYQQALGLGLQFLLWYDEGEERNRGNFPPRFSGRQFPNYSSELNVNALELEDSALYLCASERYRATNEKLFFGSGTQLSVL.

This sequence joins TRBV5-1 and TRBJ2-3; D is possibly TRBD2 (5 bases). Trimming cost V 2 bases and J 3 bases, with 10 bases left between them. The CDR3 covers 14 residues. Germline CDR1 and CDR2: SGHRS and YFSETQ. The CDR3 sequence is CASSFEGETDTQYF. CDR3 DNA: TGCGCCAGCAGCTTCGAGGGTGAGACAGATACGCAGTATTTT.

In this sample, this clone turned up a few times. This sequence joins TRBV6-1 and TRBJ2-7; perhaps TRBD2 as D (7 bases). V was cut by 6 bases and J by 2 bases, with 14 bases left in between. Germline lookup yields CDR1 MNHNS and CDR2 SASEGT. The CDR3 spans 14 residues. The CDR3: CASSYREGTYEQYF. The CDR3 DNA reads as TGTGCCAGCAGCTACAGGGAGGGGACCTACGAGCAGTACTTC.

The gene calls are TRBV30 and TRBJ2-5; 10 nucleotides align to TRBD2. The germline V gene has CDR1 GTSNPN and CDR2 SVGIG (reference sequence). This CDR3 is built from 13 residues. Unmatched junction bases numbered 2, after V lost 5 bases and J lost 2 bases. The CDR3 DNA reads as TGTGCCTGGCAGCGGGGGGGTCAAGAGACCCAGTACTTC. This translates into CAWQRGGQETQYF.

The chain carries TRBV27 and TRBJ2-2; no reliable D call. This CDR3 has 15 amino acids. Germline CDR1 reads MNHEY; CDR2 reads SMNVEV (reference sequence). Between the trimmed V and J ends, which lost 6 bases and 4 bases, there was a span of 15 bases. CDR3 DNA sequence: TGTGCCAGCAGAGAGGCCCCGGCGATCACCGGGGAGCTGTTTTTT. Its protein is CASREAPAITGELFF.

The DNA of the CDR3 is TGTGCCAGCAGCTTAACGAGTGAGCAGTTCTTC. Protein product: CASSLTSEQFF. The genes are TRBV5-6 and TRBJ2-1; D not resolved. CDR1 and CDR2 (germline): SGHDT, YYEEEE. V lost 2 bases to trimming and J lost 9 bases, with 6 bases between them. This CDR3 has 11 amino acids. The variable domain in full, with the rest retrieved from reference TRBV5-6 and TRBJ2-1, is DAGVTQSPTHLIKTRGQQVTLRCSPKSGHDTVSWYQQALGQGPQFIFQYYEEEERQRGNFPDRFSGHQFPNYSSELNVNALLLGDSALYLCASSLTSEQFFGPGTRLTVL.

V gene TRBV28 combines with J gene TRBJ1-1, with D perhaps TRBD1 (6 bases). The length of the CDR3 is 15 residues. Germline V gives CDR1 MDHEN, CDR2 SYDVKM. Trimming removed 5 bases at V and 5 bases at J, with 18 bases between. The CDR3 loop is CASSPGAGARTEAFF. Here the CDR3 DNA reads TGTGCCAGCAGTCCCGGTGCAGGGGCGAGAACTGAAGCTTTCTTT.

The chain carries TRBV5-6 and TRBJ1-1; D may be TRBD1 (6 bases). This CDR3 has 11 amino acids. The germline V gene encodes CDR1 SGHDT and CDR2 YYEEEE. With 4 bases removed from V and 11 bases from J, the gap between germline ends came to 12 bases. This chain's CDR3 is CASSVGQSAFF. In DNA, the CDR3 is TGTGCCAGCAGCGTAGGACAGTCGGCTTTCTTT.